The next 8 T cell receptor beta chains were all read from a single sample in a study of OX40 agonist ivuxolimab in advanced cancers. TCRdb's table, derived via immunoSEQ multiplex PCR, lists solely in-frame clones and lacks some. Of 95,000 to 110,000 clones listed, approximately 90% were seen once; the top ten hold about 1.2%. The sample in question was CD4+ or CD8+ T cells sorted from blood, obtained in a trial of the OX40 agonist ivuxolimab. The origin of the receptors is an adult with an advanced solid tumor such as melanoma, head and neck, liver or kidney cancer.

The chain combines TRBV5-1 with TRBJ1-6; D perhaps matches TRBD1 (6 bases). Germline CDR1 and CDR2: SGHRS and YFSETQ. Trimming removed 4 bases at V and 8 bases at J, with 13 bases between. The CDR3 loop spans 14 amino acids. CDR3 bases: TGCGCCAGCAGCGACGGGAGGGGGGATTCACCCCTCCACTTT. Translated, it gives CASSDGRGDSPLHF.

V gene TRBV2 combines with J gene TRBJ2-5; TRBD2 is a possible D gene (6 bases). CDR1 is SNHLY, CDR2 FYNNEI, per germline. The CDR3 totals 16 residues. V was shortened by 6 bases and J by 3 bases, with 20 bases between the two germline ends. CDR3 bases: TGTGCCAGCAGGCCGTATCTGAGACCGGGGGAAGAGACCCAGTACTTC. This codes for CASRPYLRPGEETQYF.

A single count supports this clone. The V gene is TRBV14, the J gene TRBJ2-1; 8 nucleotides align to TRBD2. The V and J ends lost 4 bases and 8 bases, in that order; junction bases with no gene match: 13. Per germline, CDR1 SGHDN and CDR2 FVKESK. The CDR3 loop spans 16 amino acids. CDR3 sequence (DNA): TGTGCCAGCAGCCCCAAGTCCAGCGGGAGTCTTGATGAGCAGTTCTTC. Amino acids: CASSPKSSGSLDEQFF.

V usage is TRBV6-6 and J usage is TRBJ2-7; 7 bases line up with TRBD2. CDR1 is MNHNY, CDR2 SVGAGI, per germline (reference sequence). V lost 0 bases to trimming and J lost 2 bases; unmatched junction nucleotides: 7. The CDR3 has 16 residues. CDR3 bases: TGTGCCAGCAGTTACTCGGGCGCGGGGGAGACCTACGAGCAGTACTTC. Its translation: CASSYSGAGETYEQYF.

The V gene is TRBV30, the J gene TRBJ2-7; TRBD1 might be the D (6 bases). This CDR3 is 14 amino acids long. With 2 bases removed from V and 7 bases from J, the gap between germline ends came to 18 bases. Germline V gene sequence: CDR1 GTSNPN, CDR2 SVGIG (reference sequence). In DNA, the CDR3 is TGTGCCTGGAGTTACGGGACAACTTTTAGGGAGCAGTACTTC. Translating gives CAWSYGTTFREQYF. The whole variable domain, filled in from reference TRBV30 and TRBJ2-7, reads SQTIHQWPATLVQPVGSPLSLECTVEGTSNPNLYWYRQAAGRGLQLLFYSVGIGQISSEVPQNLSASRPQDRQFILSSKKLLLSDSGFYLCAWSYGTTFREQYFGPGTRLTVT.

CDR3 region: CASSEWTTNEKLFF. CDR3 in DNA: TGTGCCAGCAGTGAATGGACAACTAATGAAAAACTGTTTTTT. The genes are TRBV25-1 and TRBJ1-4; unclear D gene. This CDR3 region has 14 residues. V lost 1 base and J lost 0, with 3 bases in between. Germline V gene sequence: CDR1 MGHDK, CDR2 SYGVNS.

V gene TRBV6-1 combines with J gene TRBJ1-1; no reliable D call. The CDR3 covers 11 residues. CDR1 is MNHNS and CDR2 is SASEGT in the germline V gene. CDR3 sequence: CESTGVVEAFF. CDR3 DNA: TGTGAATCGACCGGGGTAGTTGAAGCTTTCTTT.

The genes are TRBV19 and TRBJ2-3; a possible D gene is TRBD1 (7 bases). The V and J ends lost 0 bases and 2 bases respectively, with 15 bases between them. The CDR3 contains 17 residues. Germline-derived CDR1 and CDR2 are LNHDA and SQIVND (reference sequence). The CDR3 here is CASSIEGTGEATDTQYF. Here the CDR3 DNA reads TGTGCCAGTAGTATAGAGGGTACAGGGGAGGCCACAGATACGCAGTATTTT.